What follows are 32 T cell receptor beta chains derived from one specimen sequenced in a study of regulatory T cells in long-lasting Graves disease. Time point specified: newly diagnosed GD, antithyroid drugs for less than 3 months. Generation of the TCR library employed RNA extracted from PBMCs. Building the TCR beta libraries relied on iRepertoire HTBI primers, and CDR3 regions underwent Arm-PCR. Each CDR3 protein is one row after TCRdb ran MiXCR on the multiplex PCR reads. The data show 500,000 or so distinct CDR3 sequences, roughly 17% seen once. The sample also formed part of further work on T cells in Graves' hyperthyroidism and ophthalmopathy.

The input for sequencing was peripheral blood mononuclear cells (PBMCs), taken at new diagnosis, from a patient treated with antithyroid drugs. These TCRs come from a man in his forties with Graves disease.

This rearrangement joins TRBV5-4 to TRBJ1-2, with 7 bases aligning to TRBD1. This CDR3 region has 15 residues. Germline CDR1 and CDR2: SGHNT and YYREEE (reference sequence). After removal of 5 bases from V and 4 bases from J, the junction contained 11 bases not matched to a gene. CDR3 bases: TGTGCCAGCAGGGCCGGGACAGAGGGGATCTATGGCTACACCTTC. It encodes CASRAGTEGIYGYTF.

The V gene is TRBV20-1, the J gene TRBJ2-2; 12 bases match TRBD2. Germline CDR1 reads DFQATT; CDR2 reads SNEGSKA (reference sequence). This CDR3 has 17 residues. Unmatched junction bases numbered 6, after V lost 2 bases and J lost 2 bases. The CDR3 loop is CSARMASGRENTGELFF. CDR3 DNA sequence: TGCAGTGCTAGAATGGCTAGCGGGAGGGAAAACACCGGGGAGCTGTTTTTT.

The chain couples TRBV18 to TRBJ2-5; a possible D gene is TRBD1 (6 bases). CDR3 size: 14 residues. Deletions cut 6 bases from V and 2 bases from J, with 13 bases between. Per the germline V gene, CDR1 is KGHSH and CDR2 is LQKENI. CDR3 coding DNA: TGTGCCAGCTCCCGGGACACAATACAAGAGACCCAGTACTTC. This gives the protein CASSRDTIQETQYF.

This clonotype was detected ten times or more. The chain recombines TRBV27 with TRBJ2-3; D call uncertain. Per germline, CDR1 MNHEY and CDR2 SMNVEV (reference sequence). Trimming took 10 bases from V and 1 from J, leaving 12 bases between them. CDR3 length: 13 amino acids. CDR3 in DNA: TGTGCCACCCGGCCTTGGGGCACAGATACGCAGTATTTT. Its translation: CATRPWGTDTQYF.

The J gene is TRBJ1-5, the V gene TRBV27; D gene unclear. The CDR3 has 15 residues. The V gene's germline CDR1 is MNHEY and CDR2 SMNVEV (reference sequence). Deletions cut 7 bases from V and 1 base from J, with 14 bases between. The chain's CDR3 is CASMEEGASNQPQHF. CDR3 nucleotides: TGTGCCAGCATGGAGGAGGGCGCGAGCAATCAGCCCCAGCATTTT.

This clonotype appeared many times. V and J are TRBV18 and TRBJ2-5, with D tentatively TRBD1 (6 bases). Germline V CDR1 and CDR2: KGHSH, LQKENI. Trimming stripped 6 bases from V and 4 bases from J, with 18 bases between. The CDR3 runs to 15 residues. CDR3 in amino acids: CASSLVGAEGETQYF. In DNA form, the CDR3 reads TGTGCCAGCTCCCTCGTGGGGGCTGAGGGAGAGACCCAGTACTTC.

This clonotype was picked up many times. The chain carries TRBV5-1 and TRBJ1-5, with 9 bases that match TRBD1. With V trimmed by 3 bases and J by 8 bases, 3 bases remained unmatched. The CDR3 is 13 residues long. Germline V gene data show CDR1 as SGHRS and CDR2 as YFSETQ. This chain's CDR3 is CASSYRGQKPQHF. CDR3 bases: TGCGCCAGCAGCTACAGGGGGCAGAAGCCCCAGCATTTT.

This chain connects TRBV12-3 or TRBV12-4 to TRBJ1-1, with D tentatively TRBD1 (5 bases). V shed 7 bases and J shed 0 bases, with 9 bases lying between them. This CDR3 spans 13 amino acids. The CDR3 sequence is CASTKQVNTEAFF. The CDR3 region has the DNA TGTGCCAGCACCAAACAGGTGAACACTGAAGCTTTCTTT.

The V and J genes are TRBV12-5 and TRBJ1-4; 12 nucleotides match TRBD1. Trimming removed 4 bases from V and 3 bases from J; junction bases left unmatched: 12. Looked up from germline, CDR1 is LGHNT and CDR2 is FRNRAP. The CDR3 has 19 amino acids. CDR3 region: CASGCPNRDRGPANEKLFF. In DNA form, the CDR3 reads TGTGCTAGTGGTTGCCCAAACCGGGACAGGGGGCCGGCTAATGAAAAACTGTTTTTT.

This clonotype was detected ten times or more. V is TRBV20-1 and J is TRBJ1-1; 8 nucleotides align to TRBD1. The CDR3 sequence is 14 residues long. With 3 bases clipped from V and 2 bases from J, the junction kept 5 bases outside the gene matches. The V gene's germline CDR1 is DFQATT and CDR2 SNEGSKA (reference sequence). CDR3 residues: CSARAGGGNTEAFF. The CDR3 nucleotides read TGCAGTGCTAGGGCAGGGGGCGGTAACACTGAAGCTTTCTTT.

This clonotype was detected many times. V is TRBV7-2 and J is TRBJ2-1; 10 bases fit TRBD2. V lost 4 bases to trimming and J lost 3 bases; unmatched junction nucleotides: 3. CDR3 size: 15 residues. Germline CDR1 reads SGHTA; CDR2 reads FQGNSA. The CDR3 region is CASSSSSGSYNEQFF. The CDR3 DNA reads as TGTGCCAGCAGCTCATCTAGCGGGAGCTACAATGAGCAGTTCTTC.

Only one count was recorded for this clonotype. This may arise from a read error, as a much more abundant clone is one base away. The chain links TRBV7-2 to TRBJ2-2; the match to TRBD2 covers 7 bases. Germline V gene sequence: CDR1 SGHTA, CDR2 FQGNSA. J was trimmed by 7 bases and V by 1 base; bases with no gene match: 9. The length of the CDR3 is 16 residues. CDR3 loop: CASSLGGTTRGGELFF. In DNA, the CDR3 is TGTGCCAGCAGCTTAGGGGGGACTACCAGAGGCGGGGAGCTGTTTTTT.

Concerning this clonotype: Given a much more abundant clone one base away, this may be a read error. The chain joins TRBV3-1 to TRBJ2-1; D perhaps matches TRBD2 (6 bases). The CDR3 is 15 amino acids. The germline V gene encodes CDR1 LGHDT and CDR2 YNNKEL (reference sequence). The CDR3 DNA is TGTGCCAGCAGCCAAGAAGGGACTTCCTACAATGGGCAGTTCTTC. Its protein is CASSQEGTSYNGQFF.

There are many counts of this clonotype. The rearrangement links TRBV6-1 to TRBJ1-1; D is unclear. This CDR3 has 14 residues. V gave up 3 bases and J gave up 1 base, with 9 bases separating them. The germline gives CDR1 MNHNS, CDR2 SASEGT. CDR3 region: CASSEVSANTEAFF. CDR3 bases: TGTGCCAGCAGTGAGGTCTCAGCGAACACTGAAGCTTTCTTT.

This clonotype was picked up many times. This rearrangement joins TRBV7-8 to TRBJ1-2, with 10 bases that match TRBD1. Trimming cost V 4 bases and J 4 bases; bases outside gene matches: 9. This CDR3 region has 16 residues. The germline CDR1 and CDR2 sequences are SGHVS and FQNEAQ. CDR3 sequence (DNA): TGTGCCAGCAGCTCAAGACAGGGGGCTCCCCCCTATGGCTACACCTTC. Its protein is CASSSRQGAPPYGYTF.

This clonotype was observed a single time. A far larger clone is just one base off, so this is likely a read error. This chain joins TRBV28 and TRBJ2-7, with unresolved D. Trimming took 6 bases from V and 10 from J, leaving 22 bases between them. The length of the CDR3 is 14 residues. Germline assignment: CDR1 MDHEN and CDR2 SYDVKM. CDR3 in amino acids: CASRFPQVKEAQYF. CDR3 in DNA: TGTGCCAGCAGATTCCCCCAGGTTAAAGAGGCCCAGTACTTC.

This clonotype has only one observation. V and J are TRBV28 and TRBJ2-1, with a tentative D call TRBD1 (6 bases). Germline V gene lookup returns CDR1 MDHEN and CDR2 SYDVKM. This CDR3 is 10 amino acids long. Trimming removed 8 bases at V and 11 bases at J, with 10 bases between. The CDR3 DNA is TGTGCCAGCCAGGGGTATAAGCAGTTCTTC. This translates into CASQGYKQFF.

This clonotype occurred a few times. The chain combines TRBV11-2 with TRBJ2-1; the D gene is possibly TRBD2 (7 bases). There are 13 residues in the CDR3. In germline, CDR1 is SGHAT, CDR2 FQNNGV. V was trimmed by 8 bases and J by 5 bases, leaving 13 bases between them. The CDR3 coding sequence is TGTGCCAGCGGTCGGGGGGCGGACAATGAGCAGTTCTTC. Protein sequence: CASGRGADNEQFF.

A few counts support this clonotype. This chain uses TRBV9 with TRBJ2-1, with D perhaps TRBD2 (6 bases). CDR1 and CDR2 from the germline V gene are SGDLS and YYNGEE. Trimming pared 4 bases from V and 0 bases from J, leaving 11 bases between. The CDR3 has 15 residues. The CDR3 sequence is CASSLTSNSYNEQFF. The CDR3 DNA follows: TGTGCCAGCAGCCTTACTAGCAACTCCTACAATGAGCAGTTCTTC.

This clonotype was recorded a few times. V usage is TRBV2 and J usage is TRBJ1-1; possible D gene TRBD1, 5 bases. Germline loops: CDR1 SNHLY, CDR2 FYNNEI. The V gene lost 8 bases and the J gene lost 6 bases, with 10 bases spanning the gap. The CDR3 is 11 residues long. In DNA form, the CDR3 reads TGTGCCAGCGAGGGGAGGGCTGAAGCTTTCTTT. It codes for CASEGRAEAFF.

This clonotype occurred many times. The J gene is TRBJ2-2, the V gene TRBV20-1, with D perhaps matching TRBD2 (5 bases). Per germline, CDR1 DFQATT and CDR2 SNEGSKA (reference sequence). With 4 bases removed from V and 0 bases from J, the gap between germline ends came to 6 bases. The CDR3 covers 13 residues. CDR3 loop: CSAIGTNTGELFF. In DNA, the CDR3 is TGCAGTGCTATCGGGACGAACACCGGGGAGCTGTTTTTT.

This clonotype was counted a few times. The V gene is TRBV6-5, the J gene TRBJ2-3; D unresolved. Germline CDR1 MNHEY, CDR2 SVGAGI. The V end was cut by 2 bases, the J end by 1 base, with 13 bases between. This CDR3 spans 16 amino acids. This chain's CDR3 is CASSYRLFGGTDTQYF. Written as DNA, the CDR3 is TGTGCCAGCAGTTACCGGCTATTCGGAGGCACAGATACGCAGTATTTT.

The chain combines TRBV29-1 with TRBJ2-1, with TRBD2 matching over 8 bases. Trimming removed 4 bases from V and 6 bases from J; junction bases left unmatched: 5. Germline loops: CDR1 SQVTM, CDR2 ANQGSEA. The CDR3 consists of 13 residues. In DNA, the CDR3 is TGCAGCGTTGGGACTAGCAGGTTCAATGAGCAGTTCTTC. It is translated as CSVGTSRFNEQFF.

This clonotype was seen ten or more times. In DNA form, the CDR3 reads TGCAGCGTTGTTTCTCCCCGGGCGGGATACAATGAGCAGTTCTTC. Protein product: CSVVSPRAGYNEQFF. The chain links TRBV29-1 to TRBJ2-1; D possibly corresponds to TRBD2 (6 bases). Germline V gene data show CDR1 as SQVTM and CDR2 as ANQGSEA. The CDR3 covers 15 residues. V lost 4 bases to trimming and J lost 4 bases, with 17 bases between them.

As to this clonotype: A read error is the likely source, as a far larger clone sits one nucleotide away. The gene calls are TRBV12-3 or TRBV12-4 and TRBJ1-5, with no clear D. V was cut by 8 bases and J by 2 bases, with 16 bases left in between. This CDR3 has 15 amino acids. The CDR3 DNA reads TGTGCCAGCGGAGGTACCCCATCGGGCAATCAGCCCCAGCATTTT. It translates to CASGGTPSGNQPQHF.

V usage is TRBV12-3 or TRBV12-4 and J usage is TRBJ2-2; D gene ambiguous. The CDR3 is made up of 14 amino acids. The V end lost 1 base, the J end lost 6 bases, and 9 bases lay between the germline ends. The CDR3 here is CASSLGARSGELFF. In DNA form, the CDR3 reads TGTGCCAGCAGTTTAGGTGCGAGGTCCGGGGAGCTGTTTTTT.

This clonotype was detected many times. J is TRBJ2-1 and V is TRBV28; D tentatively fits TRBD1 or TRBD2 (6 bases each). Looked up from germline, CDR1 is MDHEN and CDR2 is SYDVKM. The CDR3 covers 14 residues. V shed 3 bases and J shed 5 bases, with 11 bases lying between them. The CDR3: CASSFTGADNEQFF. DNA for the CDR3: TGTGCCAGCAGTTTTACGGGGGCCGACAATGAGCAGTTCTTC. The complete variable domain, with remaining parts taken from reference TRBV28 and TRBJ2-1, reads DVKVTQSSRYLVKRTGEKVFLECVQDMDHENMFWYRQDPGLGLRLIYFSYDVKMKEKGDIPEGYSVSREKKERFSLILESASTNQTSMYLCASSFTGADNEQFFGPGTRLTVL.

The CDR3 sequence: CASSPGPSMGEKLFF. The DNA of the CDR3 is TGTGCCAGCAGCCCCGGACCTTCCATGGGGGAAAAACTGTTTTTT. The V gene is TRBV28, the J gene TRBJ1-4, with unresolved D. Germline CDR1 and CDR2: MDHEN and SYDVKM. V lost 6 bases, J lost 8 bases, and 19 bases lay in between. CDR3 size: 15 residues. The whole variable domain, filled in from reference TRBV28 and TRBJ1-4, reads DVKVTQSSRYLVKRTGEKVFLECVQDMDHENMFWYRQDPGLGLRLIYFSYDVKMKEKGDIPEGYSVSREKKERFSLILESASTNQTSMYLCASSPGPSMGEKLFFGSGTQLSVL.

This clonotype has a count of ten or more. This chain connects TRBV30 to TRBJ2-1, with unresolved D. The CDR3 contains 14 residues. Per germline, CDR1 GTSNPN and CDR2 SVGIG (reference sequence). V was pared by 2 bases and J by 4 bases, with 12 bases between. CDR3 loop: CAWSFDLGYNEQFF. CDR3 bases: TGTGCCTGGAGTTTCGACCTAGGATACAATGAGCAGTTCTTC. Based on the CDR3 plus reference TRBV30 and TRBJ2-1, the full variable domain is SQTIHQWPATLVQPVGSPLSLECTVEGTSNPNLYWYRQAAGRGLQLLFYSVGIGQISSEVPQNLSASRPQDRQFILSSKKLLLSDSGFYLCAWSFDLGYNEQFFGPGTRLTVL.

A note on this clonotype: This may arise from a read error, as a much more abundant clone is one base away. A read error is likely, as this CDR3 ends without the conserved phenylalanine or tryptophan. This chain uses TRBV28 with TRBJ2-5; D possibly corresponds to TRBD2 (6 bases). This CDR3 contains 13 residues. The V end was cut by 5 bases, the J end by 1 base, with 8 bases between. Germline V CDR1 and CDR2: MDHEN, SYDVKM. The CDR3 coding sequence is TGTGCCAGCAGTGGGACTGCCCAAGAGACCCAGTACCTC. It encodes CASSGTAQETQYL.

In DNA, the CDR3 is TGCAGTGCTAGAGATTCGAGCGGGCGGAAATCTAGCACAGATACGCAGTATTTT. Amino acid sequence: CSARDSSGRKSSTDTQYF. This chain links TRBV20-1 with TRBJ2-3, with D perhaps matching TRBD2 (6 bases). The CDR3 totals 18 residues. V was clipped by 0 bases and J by 0 bases, with 19 bases between them. Germline values: CDR1 DFQATT, CDR2 SNEGSKA (reference sequence).

This clonotype came up a few times. The chain employs TRBV10-3 and TRBJ2-1; D is perhaps TRBD2 (6 bases). The CDR3 has 15 residues. V was pared by 4 bases and J by 0 bases, with 10 bases between. Germline CDR1 is ENHRY and CDR2 is SYGVKD. Here the CDR3 DNA reads TGTGCCATCAGTGCTAGCGAGAGCTCCTACAATGAGCAGTTCTTC. It encodes CAISASESSYNEQFF.